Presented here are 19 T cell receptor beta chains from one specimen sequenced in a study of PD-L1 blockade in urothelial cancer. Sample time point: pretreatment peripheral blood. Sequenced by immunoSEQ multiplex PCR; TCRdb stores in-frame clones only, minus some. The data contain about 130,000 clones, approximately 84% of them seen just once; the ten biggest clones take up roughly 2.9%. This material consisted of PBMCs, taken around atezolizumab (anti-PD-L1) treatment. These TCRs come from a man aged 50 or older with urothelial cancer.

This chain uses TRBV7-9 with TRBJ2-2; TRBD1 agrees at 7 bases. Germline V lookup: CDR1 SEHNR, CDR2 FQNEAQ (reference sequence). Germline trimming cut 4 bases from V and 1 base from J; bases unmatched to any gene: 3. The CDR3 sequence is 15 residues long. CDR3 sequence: CASSSNRGNTGELFF. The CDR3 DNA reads TGTGCCAGCAGCTCAAACAGGGGGAACACCGGGGAGCTGTTTTTT.

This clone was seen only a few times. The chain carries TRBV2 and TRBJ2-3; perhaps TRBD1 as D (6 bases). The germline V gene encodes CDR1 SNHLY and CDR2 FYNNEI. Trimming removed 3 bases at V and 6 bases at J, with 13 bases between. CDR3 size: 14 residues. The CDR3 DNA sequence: TGTGCCAGCAGTGAGGGGGCCGAGACGGATACGCAGTATTTT. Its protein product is CASSEGAETDTQYF.

In DNA, the CDR3 is TGTGCCATCAATCGGGACAGGGACTACGAGCAGTACTTC. Translation: CAINRDRDYEQYF. The chain uses TRBV10-3 and TRBJ2-7; 9 bases agree with TRBD1. The CDR3 loop spans 13 amino acids. The germline gives CDR1 ENHRY, CDR2 SYGVKD. Trimming removed 7 bases from V and 3 bases from J; junction bases left unmatched: 4.

The CDR3: CASSIAYGGGPTGELFF. CDR3 DNA: TGTGCCAGTAGTATAGCTTACGGGGGAGGCCCCACCGGGGAGCTGTTTTTT. V usage is TRBV19 and J usage is TRBJ2-2; perhaps TRBD2 as D (6 bases). Germline lookup yields CDR1 LNHDA and CDR2 SQIVND (reference sequence). V was clipped by 1 base and J by 4 bases, with 16 bases between them. The CDR3 has 17 residues. Looking up the rest from reference TRBV19 and TRBJ2-2 gives the full variable domain: DGGITQSPKYLFRKEGQNVTLSCEQNLNHDAMYWYRQDPGQGLRLIYYSQIVNDFQKGDIAEGYSVSREKKESFPLTVTSAQKNPTAFYLCASSIAYGGGPTGELFFGEGSRLTVL.

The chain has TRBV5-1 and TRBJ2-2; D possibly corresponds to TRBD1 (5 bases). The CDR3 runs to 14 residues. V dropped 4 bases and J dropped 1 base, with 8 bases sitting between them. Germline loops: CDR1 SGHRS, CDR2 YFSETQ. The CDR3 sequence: CASSLGENTGELFF. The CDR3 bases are TGCGCCAGCAGCCTAGGGGAGAACACCGGGGAGCTGTTTTTT.

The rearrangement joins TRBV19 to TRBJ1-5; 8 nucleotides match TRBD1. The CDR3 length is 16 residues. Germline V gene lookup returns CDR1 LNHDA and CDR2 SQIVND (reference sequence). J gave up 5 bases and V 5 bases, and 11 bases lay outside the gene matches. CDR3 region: CASSVGQGLWYQPQHF. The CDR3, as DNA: TGTGCCAGTAGTGTAGGACAGGGACTTTGGTATCAGCCCCAGCATTTT.

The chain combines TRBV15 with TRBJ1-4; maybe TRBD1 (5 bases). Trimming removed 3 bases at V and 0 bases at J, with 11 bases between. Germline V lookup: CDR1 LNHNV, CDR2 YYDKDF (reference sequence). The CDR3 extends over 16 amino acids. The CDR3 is CATSSPEGTTNEKLFF. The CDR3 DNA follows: TGTGCCACCAGCAGCCCGGAGGGGACAACTAATGAAAAACTGTTTTTT.

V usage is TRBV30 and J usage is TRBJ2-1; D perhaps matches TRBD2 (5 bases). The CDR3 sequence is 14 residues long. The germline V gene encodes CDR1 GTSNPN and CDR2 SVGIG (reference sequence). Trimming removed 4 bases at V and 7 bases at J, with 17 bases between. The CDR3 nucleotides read TGTGCCTGGACGAGAGGGTCCCCGGGGAATGAGCAGTTCTTC. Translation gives CAWTRGSPGNEQFF. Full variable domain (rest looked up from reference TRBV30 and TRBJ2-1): SQTIHQWPATLVQPVGSPLSLECTVEGTSNPNLYWYRQAAGRGLQLLFYSVGIGQISSEVPQNLSASRPQDRQFILSSKKLLLSDSGFYLCAWTRGSPGNEQFFGPGTRLTVL.

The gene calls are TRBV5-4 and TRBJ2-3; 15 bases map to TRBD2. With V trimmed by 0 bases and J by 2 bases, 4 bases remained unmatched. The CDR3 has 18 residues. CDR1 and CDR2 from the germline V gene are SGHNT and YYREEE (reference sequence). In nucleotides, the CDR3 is TGTGCCAGCAGCTTGGAGGGACTAGCGGGAGGCTACACAGATACGCAGTATTTT. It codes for CASSLEGLAGGYTDTQYF.

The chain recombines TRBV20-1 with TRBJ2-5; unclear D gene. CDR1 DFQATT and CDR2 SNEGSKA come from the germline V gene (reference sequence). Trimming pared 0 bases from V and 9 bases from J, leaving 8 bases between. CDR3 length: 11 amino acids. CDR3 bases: TGCAGTGCTAGAGATTTCCCGGCCCAGTACTTC. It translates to CSARDFPAQYF.

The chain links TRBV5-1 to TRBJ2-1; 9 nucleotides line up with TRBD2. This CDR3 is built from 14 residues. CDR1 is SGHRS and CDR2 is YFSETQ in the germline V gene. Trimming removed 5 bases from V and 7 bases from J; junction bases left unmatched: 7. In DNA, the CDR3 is TGCGCCAGCAGAGATAGCGGGAGCGCGAATGAGCAGTTCTTC. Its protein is CASRDSGSANEQFF.

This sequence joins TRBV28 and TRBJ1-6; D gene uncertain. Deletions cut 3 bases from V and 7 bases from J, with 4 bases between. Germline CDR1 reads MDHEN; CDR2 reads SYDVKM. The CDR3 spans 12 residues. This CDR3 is CASSFQNSPLHF. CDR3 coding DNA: TGTGCCAGCAGTTTTCAGAATTCACCCCTCCACTTT. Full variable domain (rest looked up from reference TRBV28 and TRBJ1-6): DVKVTQSSRYLVKRTGEKVFLECVQDMDHENMFWYRQDPGLGLRLIYFSYDVKMKEKGDIPEGYSVSREKKERFSLILESASTNQTSMYLCASSFQNSPLHFGNGTRLTVT.

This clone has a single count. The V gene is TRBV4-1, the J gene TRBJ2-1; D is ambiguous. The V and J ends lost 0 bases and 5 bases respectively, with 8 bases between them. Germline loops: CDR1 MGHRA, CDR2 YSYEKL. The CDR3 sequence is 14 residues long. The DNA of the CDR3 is TGCGCCAGCAGCCAAGACCTATCTAACAATGAGCAGTTCTTC. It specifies CASSQDLSNNEQFF.

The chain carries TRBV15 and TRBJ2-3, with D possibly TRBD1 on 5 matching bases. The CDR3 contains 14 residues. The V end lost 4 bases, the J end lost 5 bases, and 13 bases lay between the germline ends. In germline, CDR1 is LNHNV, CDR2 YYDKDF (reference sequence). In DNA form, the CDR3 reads TGTGCCACCAGCACTCGGCAGGGAAGAGATACGCAGTATTTT. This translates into CATSTRQGRDTQYF.

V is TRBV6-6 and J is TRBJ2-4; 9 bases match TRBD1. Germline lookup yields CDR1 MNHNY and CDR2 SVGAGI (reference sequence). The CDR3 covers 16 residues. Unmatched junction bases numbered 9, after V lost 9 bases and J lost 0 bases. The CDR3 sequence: CASMTGGNLAKNIQYF. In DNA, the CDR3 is TGTGCCAGTATGACAGGGGGAAACCTAGCCAAAAACATTCAGTACTTC.

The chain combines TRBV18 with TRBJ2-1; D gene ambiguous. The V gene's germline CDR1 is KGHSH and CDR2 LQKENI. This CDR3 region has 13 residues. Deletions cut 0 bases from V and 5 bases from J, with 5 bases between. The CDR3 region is CASSPPGDNEQFF. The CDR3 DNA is TGTGCCAGCTCACCACCGGGCGACAATGAGCAGTTCTTC.

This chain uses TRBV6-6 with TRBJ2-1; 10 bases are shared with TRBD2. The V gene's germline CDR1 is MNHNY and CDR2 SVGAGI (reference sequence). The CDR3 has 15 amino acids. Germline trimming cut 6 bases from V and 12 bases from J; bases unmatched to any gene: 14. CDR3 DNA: TGTGCCAGCAGCCCCGGACTAGCGGAGGGGGCGGGGCAGTTCTTC. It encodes CASSPGLAEGAGQFF.

CDR3 residues: CASSRQAFSGNTIYF. CDR3 nucleotides: TGTGCCAGCAGCCGACAGGCATTCTCTGGAAACACCATATATTTT. This rearrangement joins TRBV6-5 to TRBJ1-3; TRBD1 is a possible D gene (6 bases). The V gene lost 6 bases and the J gene lost 0 bases, with 12 bases spanning the gap. CDR1 and CDR2 (germline): MNHEY, SVGAGI. The CDR3 has 15 residues.

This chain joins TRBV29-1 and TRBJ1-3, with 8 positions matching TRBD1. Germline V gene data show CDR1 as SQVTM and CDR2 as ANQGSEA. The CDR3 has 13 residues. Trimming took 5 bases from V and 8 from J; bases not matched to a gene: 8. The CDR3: CSVRQGLSDTIYF. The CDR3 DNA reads TGCAGCGTTCGACAGGGGTTATCGGACACCATATATTTT. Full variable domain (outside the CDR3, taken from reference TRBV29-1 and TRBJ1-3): SAVISQKPSRDICQRGTSLTIQCQVDSQVTMMFWYRQQPGQSLTLIATANQGSEATYESGFVIDKFPISRPNLTFSTLTVSNMSPEDSSIYLCSVRQGLSDTIYFGEGSWLTVV.